The source of this T cell receptor (beta chain) is a study of cytomegalovirus exposure and HLA in healthy donors. In its sample, this clone was seen once. Germline loops: CDR1 PRHDT, CDR2 FYEKMQ (reference sequence). V was pared by 1 base and J by 2 bases, with 10 bases between. This CDR3 is built from 15 residues. The assay was immunoSEQ multiplex PCR, and TCRdb's table has in-frame clones only and misses some. The sample holds 140,000 or so clones, approximately 89% seen once. Sequencing was carried out using PBMCs. The chain joins TRBV13 to TRBJ2-3; tentative D call: TRBD2 (6 bases). This sequence was found in a young man in good health and CMV-seronegative. The CDR3 sequence is CASSLAGDLTDTQYF. As DNA, the CDR3 is TGTGCCAGCAGCTTAGCGGGGGACCTCACAGATACGCAGTATTTT.